The 4 T cell receptor beta chains given below trace back to one sample, sequenced in a study of blood T cell repertoires in COVID-19. TCRdb's table, derived via immunoSEQ multiplex PCR, lists solely in-frame clones and lacks some. Of approximately 220,000 clones listed, roughly 88% are singletons. The sequencing input was PBMCs or T cells enriched from blood (not recorded which). All receptors come from a woman aged 40 to 50 with acute COVID-19.

The genes are TRBV7-9 and TRBJ2-3; the D gene is possibly TRBD1 (6 bases). The CDR3 length is 12 residues. Germline-derived CDR1 and CDR2 are SEHNR and FQNEAQ (reference sequence). V was clipped by 5 bases and J by 6 bases, with 9 bases between them. CDR3 in DNA: TGTGCCAGCAGCCCCACAGGGGATACGCAGTATTTT. Translating it yields CASSPTGDTQYF.

The chain links TRBV5-4 to TRBJ2-1; the match to TRBD2 covers 9 bases. The junction had 1 base not matched to a gene; V was cut back by 4 bases and J by 2 bases. The CDR3 totals 14 residues. Germline loops: CDR1 SGHNT, CDR2 YYREEE (reference sequence). The CDR3 here is CASSLAGPYNEQFF. The CDR3 DNA is TGTGCCAGCAGCCTAGCGGGGCCCTACAATGAGCAGTTCTTC.

This sequence joins TRBV7-2 and TRBJ1-2, with a tentative D call TRBD1 (6 bases). The CDR3 is 14 residues long. Germline assignment: CDR1 SGHTA and CDR2 FQGNSA. V was pared by 1 base and J by 8 bases, with 14 bases between. The CDR3 spells CASSLGLQGSGYTF. CDR3 nucleotide sequence: TGTGCCAGCAGCTTAGGGTTACAGGGTTCGGGCTACACCTTC.

This chain connects TRBV28 to TRBJ2-7; 7 bases line up with TRBD1. Germline V gives CDR1 MDHEN, CDR2 SYDVKM. This CDR3 has 15 amino acids. The V and J ends lost 4 bases and 0 bases, in that order; junction bases with no gene match: 6. DNA for the CDR3: TGTGCCAGCAGTTCGACAGGGAAGAGCTCCTACGAGCAGTACGTC. Translation gives CASSSTGKSSYEQYV.